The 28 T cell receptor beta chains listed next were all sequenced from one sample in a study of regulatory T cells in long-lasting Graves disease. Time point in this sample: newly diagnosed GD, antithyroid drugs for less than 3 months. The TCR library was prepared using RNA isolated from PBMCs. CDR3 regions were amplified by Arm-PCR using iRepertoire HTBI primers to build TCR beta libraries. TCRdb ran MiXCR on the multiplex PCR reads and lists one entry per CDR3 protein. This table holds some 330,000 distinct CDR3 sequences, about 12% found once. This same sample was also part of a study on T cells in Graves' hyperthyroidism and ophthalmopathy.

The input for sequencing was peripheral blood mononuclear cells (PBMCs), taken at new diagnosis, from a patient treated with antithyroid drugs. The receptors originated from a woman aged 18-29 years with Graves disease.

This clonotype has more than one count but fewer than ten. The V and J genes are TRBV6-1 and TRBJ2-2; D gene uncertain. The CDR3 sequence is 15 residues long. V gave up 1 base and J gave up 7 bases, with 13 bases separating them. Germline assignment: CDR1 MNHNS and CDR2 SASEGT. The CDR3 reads CASSEGTLSSGELFF. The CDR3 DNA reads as TGTGCCAGCAGTGAAGGTACACTGAGCAGCGGGGAGCTGTTTTTT.

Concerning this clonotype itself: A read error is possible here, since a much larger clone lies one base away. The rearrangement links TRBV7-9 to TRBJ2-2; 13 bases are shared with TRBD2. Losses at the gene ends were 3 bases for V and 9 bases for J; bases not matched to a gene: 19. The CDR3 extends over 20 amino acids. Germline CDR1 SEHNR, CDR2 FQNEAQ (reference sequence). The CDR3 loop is CASSFKISGLAGETTRELFF. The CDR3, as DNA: TGTGCCAGCAGCTTTAAGATTAGTGGACTAGCGGGAGAAACGACCAGGGAGCTGTTTTTT.

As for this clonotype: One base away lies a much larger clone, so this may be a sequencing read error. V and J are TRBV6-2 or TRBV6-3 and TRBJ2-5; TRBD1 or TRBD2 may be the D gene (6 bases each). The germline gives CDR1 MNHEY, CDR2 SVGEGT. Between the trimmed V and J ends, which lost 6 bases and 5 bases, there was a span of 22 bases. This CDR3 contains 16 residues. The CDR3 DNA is TGTGCCAGCAGCGACCAGGTCCCCGGGGGCTATGAGACCCAGTACTTC. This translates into CASSDQVPGGYETQYF.

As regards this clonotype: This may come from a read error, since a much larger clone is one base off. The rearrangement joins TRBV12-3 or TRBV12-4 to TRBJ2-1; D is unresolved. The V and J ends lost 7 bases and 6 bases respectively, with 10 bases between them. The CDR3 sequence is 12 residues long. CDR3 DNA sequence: TGTGCCAGCAAGCTGGACGGCAATGAGCAGTTCTTC. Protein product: CASKLDGNEQFF.

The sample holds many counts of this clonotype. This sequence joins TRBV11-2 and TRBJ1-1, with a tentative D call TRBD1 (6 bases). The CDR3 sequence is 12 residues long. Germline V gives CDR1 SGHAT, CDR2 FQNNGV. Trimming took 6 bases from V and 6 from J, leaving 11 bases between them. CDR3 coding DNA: TGTGCCAGCAGTTCACGGACAGCTGAAGCTTTCTTT. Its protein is CASSSRTAEAFF.

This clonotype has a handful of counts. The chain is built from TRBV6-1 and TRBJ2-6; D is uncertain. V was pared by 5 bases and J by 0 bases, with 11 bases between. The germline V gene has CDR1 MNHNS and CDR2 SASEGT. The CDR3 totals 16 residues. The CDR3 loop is CASSSQDNSGANVLTF. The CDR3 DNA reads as TGTGCCAGCAGTAGTCAGGATAACTCTGGGGCCAACGTCCTGACTTTC.

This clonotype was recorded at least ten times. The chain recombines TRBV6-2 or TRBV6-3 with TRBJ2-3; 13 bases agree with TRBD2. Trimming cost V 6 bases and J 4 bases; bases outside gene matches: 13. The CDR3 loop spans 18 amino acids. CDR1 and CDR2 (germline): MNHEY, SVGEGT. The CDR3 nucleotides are TGTGCCAGCAGGGGACTAGCGGGAACCCGCGGCGGTGCAGATACGCAGTATTTT. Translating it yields CASRGLAGTRGGADTQYF.

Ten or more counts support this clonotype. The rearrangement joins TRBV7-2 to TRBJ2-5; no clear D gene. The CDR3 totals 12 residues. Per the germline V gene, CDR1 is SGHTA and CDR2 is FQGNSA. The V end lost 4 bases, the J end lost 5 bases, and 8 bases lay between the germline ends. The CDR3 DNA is TGTGCCAGCAGCTCCTATATCGAGACCCAGTACTTC. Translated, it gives CASSSYIETQYF.

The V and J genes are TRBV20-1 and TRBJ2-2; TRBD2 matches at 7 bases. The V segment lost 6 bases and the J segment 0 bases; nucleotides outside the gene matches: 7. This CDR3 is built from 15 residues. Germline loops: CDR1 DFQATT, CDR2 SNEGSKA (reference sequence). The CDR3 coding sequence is TGCAGTGCGCGGGAGAACCCCCCGAACACCGGGGAGCTGTTTTTT. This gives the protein CSARENPPNTGELFF.

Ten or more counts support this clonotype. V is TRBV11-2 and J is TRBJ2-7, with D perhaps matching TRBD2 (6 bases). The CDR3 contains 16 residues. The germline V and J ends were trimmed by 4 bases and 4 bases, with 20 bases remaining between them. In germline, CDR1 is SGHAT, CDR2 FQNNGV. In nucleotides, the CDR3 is TGTGCCAGCAGCTCGGGCGGCGGGATAGCATGGTACGAGCAGTACTTC. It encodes CASSSGGGIAWYEQYF.

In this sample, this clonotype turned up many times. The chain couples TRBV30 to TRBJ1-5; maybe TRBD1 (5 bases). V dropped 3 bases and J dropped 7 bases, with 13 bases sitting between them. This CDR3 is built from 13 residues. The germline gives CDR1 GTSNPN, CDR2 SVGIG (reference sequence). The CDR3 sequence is CAWSWAGRQPQHF. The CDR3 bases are TGTGCCTGGAGCTGGGCAGGGCGACAGCCCCAGCATTTT.

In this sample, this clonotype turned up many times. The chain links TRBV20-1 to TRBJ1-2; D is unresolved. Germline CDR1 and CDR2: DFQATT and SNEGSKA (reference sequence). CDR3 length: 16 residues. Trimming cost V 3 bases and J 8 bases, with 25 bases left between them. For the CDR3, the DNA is TGCAGTGCTAGGATTGCGGTCCTACGTGGGATGGGGGGCTACACCTTC. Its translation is CSARIAVLRGMGGYTF.

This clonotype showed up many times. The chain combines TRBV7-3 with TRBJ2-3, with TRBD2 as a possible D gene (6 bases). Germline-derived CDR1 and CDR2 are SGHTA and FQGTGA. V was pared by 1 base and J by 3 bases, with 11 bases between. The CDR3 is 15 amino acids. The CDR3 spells CASSLIAGTTDTQYF. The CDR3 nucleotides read TGTGCCAGCAGCTTAATCGCGGGAACGACAGATACGCAGTATTTT. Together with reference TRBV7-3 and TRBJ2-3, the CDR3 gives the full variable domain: GAGVSQTPSNKVTEKGKYVELRCDPISGHTALYWYRQSLGQGPEFLIYFQGTGAADDSGLPNDRFFAVRPEGSVSTLKIQRTERGDSAVYLCASSLIAGTTDTQYFGPGTRLTVL.

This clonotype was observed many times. The chain's CDR3 is CASFNSGTGDTDTQYF. In DNA form, the CDR3 reads TGTGCCAGCTTCAACTCCGGGACAGGGGACACAGATACGCAGTATTTT. The chain employs TRBV6-1 and TRBJ2-3; the match to TRBD1 covers 10 bases. V trimming: 8 bases; J trimming: 2 bases; junction bases outside the gene matches: 10. The length of the CDR3 is 16 residues. From germline, CDR1 is MNHNS and CDR2 SASEGT.

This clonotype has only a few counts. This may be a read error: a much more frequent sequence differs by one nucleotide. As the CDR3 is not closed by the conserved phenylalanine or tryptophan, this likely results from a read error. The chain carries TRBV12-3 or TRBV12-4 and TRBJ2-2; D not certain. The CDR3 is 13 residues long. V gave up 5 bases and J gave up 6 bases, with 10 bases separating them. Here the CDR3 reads CASSLLQAGELFL. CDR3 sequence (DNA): TGTGCCAGCAGTCTACTTCAAGCCGGGGAGCTGTTTCTT.

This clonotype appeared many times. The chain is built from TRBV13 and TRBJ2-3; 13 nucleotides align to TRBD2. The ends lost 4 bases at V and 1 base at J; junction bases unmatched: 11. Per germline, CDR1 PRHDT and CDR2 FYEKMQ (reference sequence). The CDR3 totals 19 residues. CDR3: CASSSSTSGRARGTDTQYF. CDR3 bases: TGTGCCAGCAGCTCCTCCACTAGCGGGAGGGCCCGGGGCACAGATACGCAGTATTTT. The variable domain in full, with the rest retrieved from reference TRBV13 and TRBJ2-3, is AAGVIQSPRHLIKEKRETATLKCYPIPRHDTVYWYQQGPGQDPQFLISFYEKMQSDKGSIPDRFSAQQFSDYHSELNMSSLELGDSALYFCASSSSTSGRARGTDTQYFGPGTRLTVL.

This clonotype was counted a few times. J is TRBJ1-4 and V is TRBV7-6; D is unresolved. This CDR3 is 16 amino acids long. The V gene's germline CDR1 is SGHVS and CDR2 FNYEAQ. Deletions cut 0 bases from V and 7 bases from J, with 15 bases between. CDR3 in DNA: TGTGCCAGCAGCTTAGCGCGCCCGGGATTGGCTGAAAAACTGTTTTTT. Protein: CASSLARPGLAEKLFF.

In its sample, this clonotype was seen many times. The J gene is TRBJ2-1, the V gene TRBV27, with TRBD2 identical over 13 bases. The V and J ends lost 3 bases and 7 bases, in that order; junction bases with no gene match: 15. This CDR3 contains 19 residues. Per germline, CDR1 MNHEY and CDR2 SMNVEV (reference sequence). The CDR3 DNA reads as TGTGCCAGCAGTTTCCACCAGAATTCACTAGCGGGAGGGCGTAATGAGCAGTTCTTC. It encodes CASSFHQNSLAGGRNEQFF.

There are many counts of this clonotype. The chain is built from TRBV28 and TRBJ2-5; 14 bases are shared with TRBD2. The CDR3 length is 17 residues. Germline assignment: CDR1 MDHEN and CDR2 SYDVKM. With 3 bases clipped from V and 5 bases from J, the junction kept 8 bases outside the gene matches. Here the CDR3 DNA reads TGTGCCAGCAGTTTCTTGGGACTAGCGGGAGATCGGGAGACCCAGTACTTC. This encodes CASSFLGLAGDRETQYF.

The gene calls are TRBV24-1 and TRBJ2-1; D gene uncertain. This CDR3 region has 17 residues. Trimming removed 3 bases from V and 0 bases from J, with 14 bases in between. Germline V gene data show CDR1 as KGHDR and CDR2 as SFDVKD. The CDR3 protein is CATSDGRGRSSYNEQFF. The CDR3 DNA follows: TGTGCCACCAGTGATGGGCGCGGCCGAAGCTCCTACAATGAGCAGTTCTTC.

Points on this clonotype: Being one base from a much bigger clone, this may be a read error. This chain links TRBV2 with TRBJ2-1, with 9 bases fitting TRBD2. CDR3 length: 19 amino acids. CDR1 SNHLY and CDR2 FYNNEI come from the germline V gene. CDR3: CASSWGGLAGGTSYNEPFF. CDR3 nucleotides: TGTGCCAGCAGCTGGGGGGGACTAGCAGGGGGAACATCCTACAATGAGCCGTTCTTC.

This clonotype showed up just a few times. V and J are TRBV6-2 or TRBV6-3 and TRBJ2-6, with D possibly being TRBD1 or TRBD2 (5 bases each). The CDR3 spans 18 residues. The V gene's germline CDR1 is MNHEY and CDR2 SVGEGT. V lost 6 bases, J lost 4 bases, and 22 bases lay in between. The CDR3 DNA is TGTGCCAGCAGCCTGGGACCGGTGATGGCCGGGGGGGCCAACGTCCTGACTTTC. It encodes CASSLGPVMAGGANVLTF.

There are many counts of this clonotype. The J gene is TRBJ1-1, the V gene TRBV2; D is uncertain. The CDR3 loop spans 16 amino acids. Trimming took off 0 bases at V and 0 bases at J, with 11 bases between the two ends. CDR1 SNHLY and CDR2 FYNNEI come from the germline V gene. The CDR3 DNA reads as TGTGCCAGCAGTGAAGCGCTTCCCAGAATGAACACTGAAGCTTTCTTT. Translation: CASSEALPRMNTEAFF.

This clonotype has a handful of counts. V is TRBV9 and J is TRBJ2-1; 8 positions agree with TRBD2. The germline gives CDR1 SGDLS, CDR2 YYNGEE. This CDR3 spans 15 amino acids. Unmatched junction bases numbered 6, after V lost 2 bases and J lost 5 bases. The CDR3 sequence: CASSVTSGIHNEQFF. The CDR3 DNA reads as TGTGCCAGCAGCGTCACTAGCGGAATCCACAATGAGCAGTTCTTC.

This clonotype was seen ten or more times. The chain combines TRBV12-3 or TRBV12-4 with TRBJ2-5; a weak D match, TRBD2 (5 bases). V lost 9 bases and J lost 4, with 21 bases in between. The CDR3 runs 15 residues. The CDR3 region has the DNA TGTGCCAGTCACCCCAGCGGTAGTTACGGAGAGACCCAGTACTTC. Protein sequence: CASHPSGSYGETQYF.

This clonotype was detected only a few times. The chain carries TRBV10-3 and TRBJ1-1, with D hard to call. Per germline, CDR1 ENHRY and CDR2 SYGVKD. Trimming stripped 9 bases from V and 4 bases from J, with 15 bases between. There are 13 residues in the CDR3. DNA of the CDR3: TGTGCCATGAGTACCGCGAAGGGCACTGAAGCTTTCTTT. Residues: CAMSTAKGTEAFF.

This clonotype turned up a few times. The CDR3 loop reads CASSPPQGGGYTF. DNA of the CDR3: TGCGCCAGCAGCCCACCACAAGGAGGAGGCTACACCTTC. The V gene is TRBV4-3, the J gene TRBJ1-2; D gene ambiguous. V shed 4 bases and J shed 8 bases, with 14 bases lying between them. The CDR3 loop spans 13 amino acids. CDR1 LGHNA and CDR2 YSLEER come from the germline V gene.

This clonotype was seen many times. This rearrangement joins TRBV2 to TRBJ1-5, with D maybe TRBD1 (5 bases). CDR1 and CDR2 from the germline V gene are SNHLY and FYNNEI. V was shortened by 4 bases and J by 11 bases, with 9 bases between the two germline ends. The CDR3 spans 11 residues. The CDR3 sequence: CASSVQGTQHF. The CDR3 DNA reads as TGTGCCAGCAGTGTTCAGGGCACCCAGCATTTT.